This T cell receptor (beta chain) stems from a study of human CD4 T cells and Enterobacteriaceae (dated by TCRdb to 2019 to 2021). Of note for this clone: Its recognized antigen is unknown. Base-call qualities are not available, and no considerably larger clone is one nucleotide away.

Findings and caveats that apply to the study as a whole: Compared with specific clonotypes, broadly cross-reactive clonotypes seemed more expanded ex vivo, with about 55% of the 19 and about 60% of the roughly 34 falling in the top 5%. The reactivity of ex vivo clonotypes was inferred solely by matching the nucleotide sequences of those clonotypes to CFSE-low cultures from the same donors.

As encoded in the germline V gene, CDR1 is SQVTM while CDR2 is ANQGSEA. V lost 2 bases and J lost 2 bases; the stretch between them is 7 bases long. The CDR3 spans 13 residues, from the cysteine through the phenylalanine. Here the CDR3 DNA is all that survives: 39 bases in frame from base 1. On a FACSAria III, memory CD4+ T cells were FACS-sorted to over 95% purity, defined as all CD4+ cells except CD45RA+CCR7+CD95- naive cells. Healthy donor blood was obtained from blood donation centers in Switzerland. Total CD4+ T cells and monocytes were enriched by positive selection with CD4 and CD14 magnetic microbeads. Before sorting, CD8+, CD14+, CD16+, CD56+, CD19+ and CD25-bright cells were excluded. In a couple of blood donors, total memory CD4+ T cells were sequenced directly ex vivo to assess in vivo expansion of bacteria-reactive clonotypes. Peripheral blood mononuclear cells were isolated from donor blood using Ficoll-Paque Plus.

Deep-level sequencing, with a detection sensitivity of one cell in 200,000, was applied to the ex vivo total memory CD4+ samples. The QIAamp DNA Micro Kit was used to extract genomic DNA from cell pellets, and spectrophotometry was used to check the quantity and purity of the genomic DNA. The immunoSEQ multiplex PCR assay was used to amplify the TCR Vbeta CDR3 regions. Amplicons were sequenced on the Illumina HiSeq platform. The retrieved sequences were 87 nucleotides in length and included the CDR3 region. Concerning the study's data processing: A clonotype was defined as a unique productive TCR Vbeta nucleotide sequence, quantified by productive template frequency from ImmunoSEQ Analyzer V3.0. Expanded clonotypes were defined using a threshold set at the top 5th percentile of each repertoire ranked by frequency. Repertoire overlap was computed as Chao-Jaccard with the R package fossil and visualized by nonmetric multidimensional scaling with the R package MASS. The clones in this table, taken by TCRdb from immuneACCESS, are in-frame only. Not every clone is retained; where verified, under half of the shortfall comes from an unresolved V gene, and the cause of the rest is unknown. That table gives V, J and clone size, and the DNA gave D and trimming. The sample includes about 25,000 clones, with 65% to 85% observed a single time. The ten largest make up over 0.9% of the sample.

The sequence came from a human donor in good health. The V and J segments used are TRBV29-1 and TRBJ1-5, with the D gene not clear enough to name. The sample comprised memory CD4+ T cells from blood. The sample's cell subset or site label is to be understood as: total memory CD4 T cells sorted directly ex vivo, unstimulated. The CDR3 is CSVEMGGNQPQHF. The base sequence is TGCAGCGTTGAAATGGGTGGCAATCAGCCCCAGCATTTT.